Sequencing of this T cell receptor beta chain was carried out in a study of follicular helper T cells after annual influenza vaccination. Sequencing was performed with immunoSEQ multiplex PCR; in TCRdb, only in-frame clones are kept and a portion is missing. The sample carries about 11,000 clones, 82% recorded once. Remarks on this clone: Its antigen remains unidentified.

Germline CDR1 is SGHTS and CDR2 is YDEGEE. V was shortened by 4 bases and J by 5 bases, with 12 bases between the two germline ends. The CDR3 is 13 residues long. General observations from the study: Yearly vaccinations repeatedly recalled conserved clonotypes in ICOS+CD38+ cTfh.

V gene TRBV5-8 combines with J gene TRBJ2-5, with a weak D call TRBD2 (6 bases). This TCR derives from an adult who received the influenza vaccine. Material: CXCR5- memory CD4+ T cells sorted from blood, obtained 6 weeks after influenza vaccination. The CDR3 spells CASSRAREETQYF. CDR3 sequence (DNA): TGTGCCAGCAGCCGGGCACGGGAGGAGACCCAGTACTTC.